The rows below give T cell receptor beta chains drawn from one sample of a study of siplizumab effects on memory and regulatory T cells. Profiled with immunoSEQ multiplex PCR; TCRdb holds only in-frame clones, not every one. The table shows approximately 94,000 clones, with over 85% occurring only once. Sequencing was done on a sample of CD8+ T cells sorted from blood. These receptors were taken from a human donor in good health. Both conserved end residues are part of each CDR3.

V gene: TRBV19
CDR3 protein: CASSIVEGQGFVLPDTQYF

V gene: TRBV7-9
CDR3 protein: CASSSGPHEQFF

V gene: TRBV11-3
CDR3 protein: CASSPRGHPEAFF

V gene: TRBV4-2
CDR3 protein: CASSQGNYNEQFF

V gene: TRBV5-4
CDR3 protein: CASSLGLVQETQYF

V gene: TRBV4-2
CDR3 protein: CASSQERREGPYEQYF

V gene: TRBV6-6
CDR3 protein: CASSYSRDRYYNEQFF

V gene: TRBV7-9
CDR3 protein: CASSLTGTGAYEQYF

V gene: TRBV5-4
CDR3 protein: CASTLTRTGRDGYTF

V gene: TRBV6-5
CDR3 protein: CASSEGRGQDEQYF

V gene: TRBV13
CDR3 protein: CASSPARQSTDTQYF

V gene: TRBV30
CDR3 protein: CAWSGTGTGELFF

V gene: TRBV5-1
CDR3 protein: CASSLLGQTNTEAFF

V gene: TRBV6-1
CDR3 protein: CASSEVRVTGELFF

V gene: TRBV14
CDR3 protein: CASSQVGTESYNEQFF

V gene: TRBV6-1
CDR3 protein: CASSEKMGTGVPYEQYF

V gene: TRBV4-2
CDR3 protein: CASSQDLQDSLSYEQYF

V gene: TRBV19
CDR3 protein: CASSTAFTDTQYF

V gene: TRBV19
CDR3 protein: CASSIGNQPQHF

V gene: TRBV11-1
CDR3 protein: CASSPTRFTDEQYF

V gene: TRBV29-1
CDR3 protein: CSVEGQGADGYTF

V gene: TRBV5-6
CDR3 protein: CASSSDPFNEAFF

V gene: TRBV13
CDR3 protein: CASSSTTGEGNYGYTF

V gene: TRBV6-5
CDR3 protein: CASSTSGWGEQFF

V gene: TRBV6-5
CDR3 protein: CASSYSLSGGLLFF

V gene: TRBV19
CDR3 protein: CASSVGVVQPQHF